This T cell receptor (beta chain) derives from a study of blood T cell repertoires in COVID-19. Study context: Samples of COVID-19 (acute and convalescent) were obtained from the United States, Italy and Spain. Sources were T cells, B-cell-depleted T cells, or PBMCs; the material itself was cDNA or gDNA.

Study processing details: Counts of nucleated cells, estimated from reference gene primer amplification, were obtained. Clones were read by immunoSEQ multiplex PCR, and TCRdb kept only the in-frame ones, dropping some. From that table come the V and J calls and clone size; the DNA was used to work out D and trimming. Among some 320,000 clones listed, around 89% were seen once. The specimen sequenced was peripheral blood. This receptor was obtained from a young woman who had recovered from COVID-19.

The CDR3 sequence is CASSRDSNNEQFF. The DNA of the CDR3 is TGTGCCAGCAGTCGGGACAGCAACAATGAGCAGTTCTTC. V is TRBV2 and J is TRBJ2-1, with 7 nucleotides matching TRBD1. This CDR3 region has 13 residues. V dropped 5 bases and J dropped 5; count of bases not matched to a gene: 3. Germline CDR1 and CDR2: SNHLY and FYNNEI.